Listed here are 6 T cell receptor beta chains from one sample, sequenced in a study of CD8+ T cells in alopecia areata (dated by TCRdb to 2017 to 2018). Read against the paper, the sample's time point label means: baseline before oral tofacitinib. The library was made by the immunoSEQ multiplex PCR assay. RNA was extracted from all samples and reverse transcribed into cDNA, which served as template for TCR sequencing. TCRdb re-hosts the immuneACCESS table, in-frame sequences only. Its copies lack some clones; in the studies checked, an unresolved V gene accounts for under half of them, and the cause for the rest is not known. In this sample the table shows roughly 250,000 clones, roughly 69% of which occur a single time. The ten largest clones add up to around 1.2% of the sample. The specimen comprised CD4+ T cells sorted from blood, sampled at week 0. The receptors stem from a human donor with alopecia areata.

Here the CDR3 reads CASSLVFSLAGRTDTQYF. Here the CDR3 DNA reads TGTGCCAGCAGCTTAGTTTTTTCTCTAGCGGGAAGGACAGATACGCAGTATTTT. The chain combines TRBV7-2 with TRBJ2-3; 9 positions agree with TRBD2. Germline trimming cut 1 base from V and 3 bases from J; bases unmatched to any gene: 11. Germline loops: CDR1 SGHTA, CDR2 FQGNSA. The CDR3 sequence is 18 residues long.

The V gene is TRBV30, the J gene TRBJ2-5; 10 bases line up with TRBD1. Germline CDR1 and CDR2: GTSNPN and SVGIG (reference sequence). The J segment lost 5 bases and the V segment lost 8 bases, leaving 5 bases of the junction unmatched. This CDR3 has 12 residues. Here the CDR3 DNA reads TGTGCCGTGGACAGGGGGATGGAGACCCAGTACTTC. Translating gives CAVDRGMETQYF.

The chain employs TRBV6-1 and TRBJ2-3, with TRBD1 matching 8 bases. The CDR3 extends over 15 amino acids. Germline V lookup: CDR1 MNHNS, CDR2 SASEGT. Trimming cost V 6 bases and J 4 bases; bases outside gene matches: 9. CDR3: CASRGTGPSPDTQYF. CDR3 coding DNA: TGTGCCAGCAGGGGGACAGGACCGAGCCCAGATACGCAGTATTTT.

This clone showed up just a few times. One junction end disagrees with the germline gene, perhaps due to a read error. The chain recombines TRBV11-2 with TRBJ2-7; D might be TRBD2 (5 bases). CDR1 is SGHAT and CDR2 is FQNNGV in the germline V gene. This CDR3 region has 15 residues. In nucleotides, the CDR3 is TGTGCCAGCAGCTTAAACGGGGTTACCTACGAGCATGTGGACTTC. Amino acid sequence: CASSLNGVTYEHVDF.

This clone has a handful of counts. The chain carries TRBV4-2 and TRBJ2-3; no reliable D call. The CDR3 extends over 13 amino acids. Trimming stripped 4 bases from V and 6 bases from J, with 11 bases between. Germline CDR1 and CDR2: LGHNA and YNFKEQ. CDR3 DNA: TGTGCCAGCAGCCCGGGTGGTGCGGATACGCAGTATTTT. Its protein product is CASSPGGADTQYF.

This chain links TRBV15 with TRBJ2-3; 13 bases fit TRBD2. The CDR3 runs to 17 residues. Germline CDR1 LNHNV, CDR2 YYDKDF (reference sequence). V trimming: 5 bases; J trimming: 7 bases; junction bases outside the gene matches: 12. The CDR3 bases are TGTGCCACCAGCCGCAGACTAGCGGGGGGAAGCGCTAATACGCAGTATTTT. Its protein product is CATSRRLAGGSANTQYF.